Sequencing of this T cell receptor beta chain was carried out in a study of cytomegalovirus exposure and HLA in healthy donors. The primer mix had 60 Vbeta and 13 Jbeta primers. TCRdb's copy holds only in-frame clones and misses some; the assay was immunoSEQ multiplex PCR. The sample has 150,000 to 200,000 clones; approximately 85% are singletons. Trimming pared 4 bases from V and 3 bases from J, leaving 13 bases between. The germline gives CDR1 SGHNT, CDR2 YYREEE (reference sequence). CDR3 length: 14 amino acids. This clone was found a few times. Material for sequencing was PBMCs. The rearrangement uses TRBV5-4 and TRBJ1-1, with D possibly matching TRBD1 (5 bases). The sequence was collected from a man aged 18 to 29 in good health and CMV-seropositive. The CDR3: CASSNALGDTEAFF. CDR3 DNA sequence: TGTGCCAGCAGCAATGCGCTAGGGGACACTGAAGCTTTCTTT.